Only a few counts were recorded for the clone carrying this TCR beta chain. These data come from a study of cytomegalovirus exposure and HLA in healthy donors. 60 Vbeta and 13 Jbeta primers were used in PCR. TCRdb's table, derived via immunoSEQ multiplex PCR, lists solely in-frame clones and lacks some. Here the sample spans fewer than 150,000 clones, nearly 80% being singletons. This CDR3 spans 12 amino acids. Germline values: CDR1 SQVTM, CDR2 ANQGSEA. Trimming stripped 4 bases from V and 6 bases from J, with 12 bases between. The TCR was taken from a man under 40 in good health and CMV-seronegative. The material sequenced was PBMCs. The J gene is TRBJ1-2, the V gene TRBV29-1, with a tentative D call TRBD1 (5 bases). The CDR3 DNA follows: TGCAGCGTTGGGGACTCCGCCGATGGCTACACCTTC. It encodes CSVGDSADGYTF.